This passage covers 23 T cell receptor beta chains from one sample sequenced in a study of cytomegalovirus exposure and HLA in healthy donors. PCR involved 60 Vbeta and 13 Jbeta primers. Profiled with immunoSEQ multiplex PCR; TCRdb holds only in-frame clones, not every one. Among 100,000 to 150,000 clones, under 90% were seen once, and the ten largest hold approximately 3.5%. The specimen sequenced was PBMCs. These receptors all come from a woman aged 40 to 50 in good health and CMV-seropositive.

The J gene is TRBJ1-1, the V gene TRBV28; D is undetermined. The germline gives CDR1 MDHEN, CDR2 SYDVKM. CDR3 length: 13 residues. Trimming left V 2 bases short and J 4 bases short, with 8 bases between. CDR3 in DNA: TGTGCCAGCAGTTTAGGAGGGCTCACTGAAGCTTTCTTT. Protein sequence: CASSLGGLTEAFF. The whole variable domain, remainder taken from reference TRBV28 and TRBJ1-1, is DVKVTQSSRYLVKRTGEKVFLECVQDMDHENMFWYRQDPGLGLRLIYFSYDVKMKEKGDIPEGYSVSREKKERFSLILESASTNQTSMYLCASSLGGLTEAFFGQGTRLTVV.

This chain connects TRBV5-1 to TRBJ2-3; D not resolved. The V gene's germline CDR1 is SGHRS and CDR2 YFSETQ. V was clipped by 2 bases and J by 0 bases, with 10 bases between them. This CDR3 has 15 amino acids. Here the CDR3 DNA reads TGCGCCAGCAGCTTATCCCCCTCTAGCACAGATACGCAGTATTTT. It translates to CASSLSPSSTDTQYF.

The chain links TRBV5-1 to TRBJ1-2; 9 bases are shared with TRBD1. J gave up 7 bases and V 3 bases, and 4 bases lay outside the gene matches. The germline V gene encodes CDR1 SGHRS and CDR2 YFSETQ. CDR3 size: 13 residues. The CDR3 is CASSYGQGSGYTF. The CDR3, as DNA: TGCGCCAGCAGCTACGGACAGGGGTCTGGCTACACCTTC.

Concerning this clone itself: One end of the junction does not line up with germline, which may come from a read error. The chain uses TRBV7-9 and TRBJ1-1, with a tentative D call TRBD1 (5 bases). Germline V gives CDR1 SEHNR, CDR2 FQNEAQ (reference sequence). The CDR3 length is 13 residues. The CDR3 nucleotides are TGTTCCAGCAGACCAGACAGCAACACTGAAGCTTTCTTT. Encoded protein: CSSRPDSNTEAFF. The entire variable domain, with the rest obtained from reference TRBV7-9 and TRBJ1-1, is as follows: DTGVSQNPRHKITKRGQNVTFRCDPISEHNRLYWYRQTLGQGPEFLTYFQNEAQLEKSRLLSDRFSAERPKGSFSTLEIQRTEQGDSAMYLCSSRPDSNTEAFFGQGTRLTVV.

This chain links TRBV20-1 with TRBJ1-2, with 9 bases lining up with TRBD1. J gave up 7 bases and V 7 bases, and 4 bases lay outside the gene matches. From germline, CDR1 is DFQATT and CDR2 SNEGSKA (reference sequence). This CDR3 spans 11 amino acids. DNA for the CDR3: TGCAGTGGACAGGGGGATGGTGGCTACACCTTC. Translation gives CSGQGDGGYTF.

J is TRBJ2-2 and V is TRBV19, with 7 positions matching TRBD1. CDR1 LNHDA and CDR2 SQIVND come from the germline V gene (reference sequence). CDR3 size: 16 residues. Trimming cost V 7 bases and J 2 bases; bases outside gene matches: 10. CDR3 in DNA: TGTGCCAGTAATTATCTCTGGACAGGTAACACCGGGGAGCTGTTTTTT. Translation gives CASNYLWTGNTGELFF.

This clone is a singleton in its sample. The V gene is TRBV10-1, the J gene TRBJ2-3, with D tentatively TRBD2 (6 bases). Germline V CDR1 and CDR2: WNHNN, SYGVQD (reference sequence). Trimming left V 4 bases short and J 5 bases short, with 25 bases between. The CDR3 totals 18 residues. DNA for the CDR3: TGCGCCAGCAGTGGACAGATTCCGGGACTGTGGCGAGGAGATACGCAGTATTTT. It is translated as CASSGQIPGLWRGDTQYF.

The CDR3 sequence is CASSGRGQGLSYNEQFF. The CDR3, as DNA: TGCGCCAGCAGTGGAAGGGGACAGGGGTTATCCTACAATGAGCAGTTCTTC. This chain uses TRBV10-1 with TRBJ2-1; 10 positions agree with TRBD1. CDR1 and CDR2 (germline): WNHNN, SYGVQD (reference sequence). V lost 4 bases, J lost 1 base, and 7 bases stayed unmatched. The CDR3 contains 17 residues.

The gene calls are TRBV6-1 and TRBJ2-1; 12 positions match TRBD2. CDR1 is MNHNS and CDR2 is SASEGT in the germline V gene. This CDR3 spans 16 amino acids. Trimming at V came to 4 bases and at J to 9 bases, leaving 10 bases not matched to a gene. The CDR3 coding sequence is TGTGCCAGCAGTGTCAAGACTAGCGGGAGAATGGGTGAGCAGTTCTTC. This gives the protein CASSVKTSGRMGEQFF.

This clone was picked up one time. V usage is TRBV27 and J usage is TRBJ2-1; D is perhaps TRBD1 (6 bases). Germline V lookup: CDR1 MNHEY, CDR2 SMNVEV (reference sequence). The CDR3 spans 15 residues. V gave up 6 bases and J gave up 1 base, with 13 bases separating them. The CDR3 DNA follows: TGTGCCAGCAGCTCCCCCCAGGGGTCCTACAATGAGCAGTTCTTC. This sequence encodes CASSSPQGSYNEQFF.

As regards this clone: The junction and the germline gene differ at one end; a read error may be behind it. The chain recombines TRBV29-1 with TRBJ2-3, with D possibly matching TRBD1 (5 bases). Germline-derived CDR1 and CDR2 are SQVTM and ANQGSEA. The CDR3 runs to 14 residues. The CDR3 sequence: CSAENRIPTDTQYF. The DNA for the CDR3 is TGCAGCGCTGAAAACAGGATTCCTACAGATACGCAGTATTTT.

The chain has TRBV10-2 and TRBJ2-7, with TRBD2 matching 7 bases. The CDR3 has 13 amino acids. The J segment lost 2 bases and the V segment lost 6 bases, leaving 4 bases of the junction unmatched. Germline CDR1 and CDR2: WSHSY and SAAADI. The CDR3: CASSTGGTYEQYF. DNA of the CDR3: TGCGCCAGCAGCACCGGGGGGACCTACGAGCAGTACTTC.

The gene calls are TRBV9 and TRBJ2-1, with 7 bases lining up with TRBD1. This CDR3 is built from 13 residues. Germline lookup yields CDR1 SGDLS and CDR2 YYNGEE. After removal of 6 bases from V and 6 bases from J, the junction contained 6 bases not matched to a gene. The CDR3 spells CASNIQGFNEQFF. CDR3 DNA: TGTGCCAGCAATATACAGGGGTTCAATGAGCAGTTCTTC. Supplemented by reference TRBV9 and TRBJ2-1, the full variable domain reads DSGVTQTPKHLITATGQRVTLRCSPRSGDLSVYWYQQSLDQGLQFLIQYYNGEERAKGNILERFSAQQFPDLHSELNLSSLELGDSALYFCASNIQGFNEQFFGPGTRLTVL.

The chain combines TRBV4-3 with TRBJ2-3; TRBD2 matches at 7 bases. Trimming removed 2 bases from V and 3 bases from J; junction bases left unmatched: 11. Germline CDR1 is LGHNA and CDR2 is YSLEER. The CDR3 contains 17 residues. The CDR3 region is CASSQRDYPTTTDTQYF. The CDR3 region has the DNA TGCGCCAGCAGCCAACGGGACTACCCAACTACGACAGATACGCAGTATTTT.

The rearrangement uses TRBV7-2 and TRBJ1-2; tentative D call: TRBD1 (6 bases). Germline V lookup: CDR1 SGHTA, CDR2 FQGNSA. The CDR3 has 15 amino acids. The ends were cut back, 3 bases at V and 5 bases at J, with 16 bases in the middle. The CDR3: CASSLGTIKRYGYTF. The CDR3 bases are TGTGCCAGCAGCTTGGGGACAATAAAAAGATATGGCTACACCTTC.

This chain connects TRBV27 to TRBJ2-7; 14 bases line up with TRBD2. The CDR3 contains 19 residues. Germline V gene data show CDR1 as MNHEY and CDR2 as SMNVEV (reference sequence). The J segment lost 4 bases and the V segment lost 2 bases, leaving 13 bases of the junction unmatched. Here the CDR3 reads CASSLRTSGRSLKAYEQYF. The CDR3 DNA follows: TGTGCCAGCAGTTTACGGACTAGCGGGAGGAGTCTAAAAGCATACGAGCAGTACTTC.

This clone was found once. J is TRBJ2-7 and V is TRBV9, with 12 bases identical to TRBD2. The CDR3 has 16 residues. Germline V gene data show CDR1 as SGDLS and CDR2 as YYNGEE. Germline trimming cut 0 bases from V and 5 bases from J; bases unmatched to any gene: 6. The DNA for the CDR3 is TGTGCCAGCAGCGTAGTGTCTAGCGGGAGGGTCAACGAGCAGTACTTC. Residues: CASSVVSSGRVNEQYF.

This chain connects TRBV19 to TRBJ2-4, with TRBD2 identical over 11 bases. The CDR3 is 15 amino acids. Trimming took 3 bases from V and 8 from J; bases not matched to a gene: 6. Germline CDR1 is LNHDA and CDR2 is SQIVND (reference sequence). The CDR3 reads CASSIGLAGGDIQYF. The CDR3 coding sequence is TGTGCCAGTAGTATCGGGCTAGCGGGAGGTGACATTCAGTACTTC.

The chain couples TRBV6-5 to TRBJ2-1; D gene ambiguous. Germline V gives CDR1 MNHEY, CDR2 SVGAGI. The CDR3 totals 14 residues. Trimming stripped 5 bases from V and 1 base from J, with 9 bases between. For the CDR3, the DNA is TGTGCCAGCAGTCCGCGGCGATCCTACAATGAGCAGTTCTTC. Translating gives CASSPRRSYNEQFF.

This chain joins TRBV28 and TRBJ1-1; D not certain. V gave up 6 bases and J gave up 8 bases, with 13 bases separating them. The germline V gene has CDR1 MDHEN and CDR2 SYDVKM. The CDR3 loop spans 12 amino acids. CDR3 loop: CASSYPRMEAFF. CDR3 nucleotide sequence: TGTGCCAGCAGCTACCCCAGGATGGAAGCTTTCTTT.

This clone is a singleton in its sample. The V and J genes are TRBV7-2 and TRBJ2-7; the match to TRBD2 covers 7 bases. The CDR3 runs to 16 residues. Trimming took 6 bases from V and 1 from J; bases not matched to a gene: 12. CDR1 is SGHTA, CDR2 FQGNSA, per germline. CDR3: CASSGQHRDYSYEQYF. The CDR3 nucleotides read TGTGCCAGCAGTGGCCAGCATCGGGACTATTCCTACGAGCAGTACTTC. Using reference TRBV7-2 and TRBJ2-7 for the parts outside the CDR3, the full variable domain is GAGVSQSPSNKVTEKGKDVELRCDPISGHTALYWYRQSLGQGLEFLIYFQGNSAPDKSGLPSDRFSAERTGGSVSTLTIQRTQQEDSAVYLCASSGQHRDYSYEQYFGPGTRLTVT.

The chain recombines TRBV4-1 with TRBJ1-3; D possibly corresponds to TRBD1 (5 bases). The CDR3 sequence is 16 residues long. Trimming took off 1 base at V and 6 bases at J, with 16 bases between the two ends. Germline assignment: CDR1 MGHRA and CDR2 YSYEKL. In nucleotides, the CDR3 is TGCGCCAGCAGCCAAGGAGAAGGAGGGGCCGCAAACACCATATATTTT. Translating it yields CASSQGEGGAANTIYF.

The chain couples TRBV7-3 to TRBJ2-1, with D possibly matching TRBD2 (6 bases). The CDR3 extends over 15 amino acids. CDR1 and CDR2 from the germline V gene are SGHTA and FQGTGA. Trimming left V 5 bases short and J 6 bases short, with 17 bases between. The CDR3 here is CASSPFGGSGNEQFF. CDR3 coding DNA: TGTGCCAGCAGCCCCTTCGGGGGTAGCGGCAATGAGCAGTTCTTC. Variable domain in full (rest from reference TRBV7-3 and TRBJ2-1): GAGVSQTPSNKVTEKGKYVELRCDPISGHTALYWYRQSLGQGPEFLIYFQGTGAADDSGLPNDRFFAVRPEGSVSTLKIQRTERGDSAVYLCASSPFGGSGNEQFFGPGTRLTVL.